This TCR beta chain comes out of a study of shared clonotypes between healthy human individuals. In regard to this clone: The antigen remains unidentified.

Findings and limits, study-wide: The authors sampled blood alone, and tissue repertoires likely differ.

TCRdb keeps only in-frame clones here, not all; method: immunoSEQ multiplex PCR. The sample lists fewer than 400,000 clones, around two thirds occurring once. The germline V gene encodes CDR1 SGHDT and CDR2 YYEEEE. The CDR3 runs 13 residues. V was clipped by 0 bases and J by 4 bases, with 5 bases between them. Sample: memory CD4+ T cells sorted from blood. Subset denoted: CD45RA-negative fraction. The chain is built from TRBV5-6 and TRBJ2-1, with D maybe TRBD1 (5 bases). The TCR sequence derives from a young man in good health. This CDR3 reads CASSLDRYNEQFF. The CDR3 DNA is TGTGCCAGCAGCTTGGACAGGTACAATGAGCAGTTCTTC.